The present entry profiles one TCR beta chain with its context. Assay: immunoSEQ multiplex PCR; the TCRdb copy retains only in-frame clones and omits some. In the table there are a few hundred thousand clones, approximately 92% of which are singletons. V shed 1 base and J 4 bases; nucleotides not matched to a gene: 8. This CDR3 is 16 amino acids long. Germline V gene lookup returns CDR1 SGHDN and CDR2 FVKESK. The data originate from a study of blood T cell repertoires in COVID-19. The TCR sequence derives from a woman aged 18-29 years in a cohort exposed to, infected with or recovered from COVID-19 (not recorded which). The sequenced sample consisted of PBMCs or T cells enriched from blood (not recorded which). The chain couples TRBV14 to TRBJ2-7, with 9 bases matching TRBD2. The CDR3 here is CASSQVGGRAAYEQYF. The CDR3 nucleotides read TGTGCCAGCAGCCAAGTAGGCGGGAGGGCCGCGTACGAGCAGTACTTC.